The entry below gives a single T cell receptor beta chain sequence along with its context. What it binds is unknown. An immunoSEQ assay, version v3.0, was performed at survey level. The method was immunoSEQ multiplex PCR; TCRdb's version includes in-frame clones alone and lacks a portion of them. This table has fewer than 40,000 clones, 65% to 80% appearing once. This sample was taken from a study of long-term antiretroviral therapy in people with HIV. Study-level points and caveats: Upon ART, diversity increased but remained lower than transplant donor controls.

V was trimmed by 0 bases and J by 8 bases, leaving 19 bases between them. Germline V CDR1 and CDR2: GTSNPN, SVGIG (reference sequence). The CDR3 is 16 residues long. Sampling of each donor yielded at least one pre-ART PBMC sample and at least two post-ART PBMC samples. Every specimen held between roughly 0.85-11 million cryopreserved PBMC. These were thawed and washed before DNA extraction. The sample in question was unsorted PBMCs, obtained 3.1 years after starting antiretroviral therapy. This chain joins TRBV30 and TRBJ2-2; no firm D call. The clonotype was recovered from a woman between 45 and 60 years old with HIV. The CDR3 here is CAWSVTLALGAGELFF. CDR3 nucleotide sequence: TGTGCCTGGAGTGTAACCCTTGCTCTAGGTGCTGGGGAGCTGTTTTTT. The variable domain in full, with the rest retrieved from reference TRBV30 and TRBJ2-2, is SQTIHQWPATLVQPVGSPLSLECTVEGTSNPNLYWYRQAAGRGLQLLFYSVGIGQISSEVPQNLSASRPQDRQFILSSKKLLLSDSGFYLCAWSVTLALGAGELFFGEGSRLTVL.